The T cell receptor (beta chain) under discussion was sequenced for a study of control samples from healthy donors and cancer patients. The CDR3 has 17 residues. Germline loops: CDR1 SGHRS, CDR2 YFSETQ. With V trimmed by 0 bases and J by 2 bases, 3 bases remained unmatched. Some clones are missing from TCRdb's copy, which holds only in-frame ones; the method was immunoSEQ multiplex PCR. Of tens of thousands of clones listed, approximately 85% are singletons. The sample taken for sequencing was blood. This sequence joins TRBV5-1 and TRBJ2-6; 9 bases agree with TRBD1. This TCR was recovered from a middle-aged man in good health. CDR3: CASSLDRTGAGANVLTF. The DNA for the CDR3 is TGCGCCAGCAGCTTGGATAGGACAGGGGCTGGGGCCAACGTCCTGACTTTC.